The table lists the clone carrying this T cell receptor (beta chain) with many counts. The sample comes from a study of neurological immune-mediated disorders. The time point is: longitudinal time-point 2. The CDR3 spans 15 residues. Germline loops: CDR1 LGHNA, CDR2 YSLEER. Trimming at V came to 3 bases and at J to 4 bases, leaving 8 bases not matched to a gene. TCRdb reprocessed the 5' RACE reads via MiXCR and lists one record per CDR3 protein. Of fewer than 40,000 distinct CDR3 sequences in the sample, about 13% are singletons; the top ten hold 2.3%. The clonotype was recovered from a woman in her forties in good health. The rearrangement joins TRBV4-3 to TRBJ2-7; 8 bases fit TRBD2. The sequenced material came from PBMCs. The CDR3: CASSHLTGGPYEQYF. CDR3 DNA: TGCGCCAGCAGCCATCTAACGGGAGGGCCGTACGAGCAGTACTTC.